This TCR beta chain was captured by sequencing in a study of cytomegalovirus exposure and HLA in healthy donors. Overall study: Earlier work reported 117 million unique TCR beta sequences from roughly 180 million T cells. HLA-typed donors contributed some 87 million unique TCRs, which were held in an early data release. Among the approximately 370 donors who were genotyped, 70% to 90% fell in the genetic ancestry cluster that is associated with self-reported Caucasian donors. General study results and limits: Earlier analysis found most TCR beta V segments productive about 87% or about 30% of the time.

Germline V gene data show CDR1 as SGHVS and CDR2 as FQNEAQ. This CDR3 is built from 17 residues. V shed 0 bases, J shed 4 bases, and the junction held 8 bases outside the gene matches. Regarding this clone: Antigen: not known.

The PCR made use of 60 Vbeta and 13 Jbeta primers. Assay used: immunoSEQ multiplex PCR; TCRdb lists only in-frame clones, some missing. This repertoire includes 150,000 to 200,000 clones. The sample taken for sequencing was PBMCs. The chain employs TRBV7-8 and TRBJ2-7, with TRBD2 matching 11 bases. The TCR originated in a woman aged 55-70 years in good health and CMV-seronegative. The CDR3 spells CASSLAKRGTSGYEQYF. CDR3 coding DNA: TGTGCCAGCAGCTTAGCGAAGAGGGGGACTAGCGGATACGAGCAGTACTTC.